Listed below are T cell receptor beta chains from one sample, sequenced in a study of T cells expressing NK-cell markers. Following a re-call of the 5' RACE reads, TCRdb has one entry per CDR3 protein and lacks DNA. Its table records more than 90,000 distinct CDR3 sequences. The sample consisted of blood T cells: a sorted CD56 or NKG2C T cell subset, CD4+ or CD8+ T cells, or bulk PBMC T cells (not recorded which). These receptors were taken from a woman aged 18 to 69 in good health. CDR3s include the opening cysteine and the closing phenylalanine or tryptophan. The order of the fields is V gene, J gene, CDR3 protein.

TRBV7-9,TRBJ2-3,CASSLEGLAGVRDTQYF
TRBV5-6,TRBJ2-1,CASSFFEWGGGLALYNEQFF
TRBV12-3/TRBV12-4,TRBJ2-5,CASSLRPDYLGTQYF
TRBV10-1,TRBJ2-1,CASSDTRGNYNEQFF
TRBV6-5,TRBJ1-2,CASSSRPRVGYGYTF
TRBV20-1,TRBJ2-1,CSARDGSERTYNEQFF
TRBV6-2/TRBV6-3,TRBJ1-1,CASSTSLGDTEAFF
TRBV6-5,TRBJ1-1,CASSYRGETEAFF
TRBV24-1,TRBJ2-1,CATKQGLEQFF
TRBV3-1,TRBJ1-2,CASSTSTTGGGYTF
TRBV4-3,TRBJ2-2,CASSQDREGSGELFF
TRBV5-4,TRBJ2-1,CASSSGLALQEQFF
TRBV20-1,TRBJ2-7,CSARGAAPEQYF
TRBV9,TRBJ2-1,CASSTGLAGWDEQFF
TRBV2,TRBJ2-7,CAIWGADEQYF
TRBV5-5,TRBJ2-1,CASSWEGNEQFF
TRBV13,TRBJ2-3,CASSFGRDATDTQYF
TRBV27,TRBJ2-1,CASSFVRGRAEQFF
TRBV11-2,TRBJ2-2,CASSSGQGYTGELFF
TRBV12-3/TRBV12-4,TRBJ2-2,CATNKREVPGELFF
TRBV7-9,TRBJ1-1,CASSLLQGITEAFF
TRBV4-3,TRBJ2-3,CASSQDLPGTDTQYF
TRBV4-3,TRBJ1-2,CASSQATGSGVGYTF
TRBV9,TRBJ1-2,CASSARGQEGNYGYTF
TRBV29-1,TRBJ2-5,CSMESGETQYF
TRBV12-3/TRBV12-4,TRBJ2-3,CASSLIRGTDTQYF
TRBV6-2/TRBV6-3,TRBJ2-1,CASSLMNNEQFF
TRBV20-1,TRBJ2-3,CSARFGGAGTSTDTQYF
TRBV11-2,TRBJ2-1,CASSFSPTSSYNEQFF
TRBV5-1,TRBJ2-1,CASRVQGDLNEQFF
TRBV7-9,TRBJ2-3,CACGGTGGDTQYF
TRBV11-2,TRBJ2-5,CASSLVLRGSQETQYF
TRBV28,TRBJ2-5,CASSSDQSRTETQYF
TRBV7-9,TRBJ1-2,CASSFAATNYGYTF
TRBV2,TRBJ2-7,CASRPITSGSAYEQYF
TRBV7-9,TRBJ2-5,CASSLALAGDIQETQYF
TRBV9,TRBJ2-1,CASSARRDSPDYNEQFF
TRBV15,TRBJ2-3,CATSRAFSTDTQYF
TRBV6-2/TRBV6-3,TRBJ1-1,CASSESEMNTEAFF
TRBV9,TRBJ2-3,CASSVVGTGGTDTQYF
TRBV20-1,TRBJ2-7,CSAPLTSGSYEQYF